What follows are 24 T cell receptor beta chains derived from one specimen sequenced in a study of identical twins. MiXCR, applied by TCRdb to the 5' RACE reads, yields one record per CDR3 protein. Among a few hundred thousand distinct CDR3 sequences listed, about 9% were seen once. Source material: naive T cells sorted from blood. All receptors come from a woman in her forties or fifties in good health.

This clonotype has only a few counts. Written as DNA, the CDR3 is TGTGCCACCAGTGATTTGCGGGGCTATGAGCAGTTCTTC. As protein: CATSDLRGYEQFF. This chain joins TRBV24-1 and TRBJ2-1, with D possibly called TRBD1 or TRBD2 (5 bases each). Germline CDR1 is KGHDR and CDR2 is SFDVKD. This CDR3 contains 13 residues. V lost 0 bases, J lost 8 bases, and 7 bases lay in between.

This clonotype was seen repeatedly, ten times or more. The chain links TRBV12-3 or TRBV12-4 to TRBJ2-5; either TRBD1 or TRBD2 may supply D (7 bases each). The CDR3 contains 16 residues. Trimming left V 10 bases short and J 0 bases short, with 21 bases between. The CDR3 protein is CATQGGGVGYQETQYF. Written as DNA, the CDR3 is TGTGCCACACAGGGAGGGGGCGTAGGGTACCAAGAGACCCAGTACTTC.

This clonotype was seen many times. This chain joins TRBV5-1 and TRBJ2-1; 8 bases are shared with TRBD1. CDR1 is SGHRS, CDR2 YFSETQ, per germline. This CDR3 is built from 15 residues. Unmatched junction bases numbered 6, after V lost 4 bases and J lost 3 bases. CDR3 protein: CASSPGTGLYNEQFF. CDR3 DNA: TGCGCCAGCAGCCCCGGGACAGGCCTCTACAATGAGCAGTTCTTC.

The V call is TRBV7-6, the J call TRBJ1-1; 8 nucleotides agree with TRBD1. This CDR3 comprises 13 residues. Germline V gene lookup returns CDR1 SGHVS and CDR2 FNYEAQ. J gave up 8 bases and V 1 base, and 3 bases lay outside the gene matches. Here the CDR3 reads CASSLGWDREAFF. In DNA form, the CDR3 reads TGTGCCAGCAGCTTAGGTTGGGACAGGGAAGCTTTCTTT. The variable domain in full, with the rest retrieved from reference TRBV7-6 and TRBJ1-1, is GAGVSQSPRYKVTKRGQDVALRCDPISGHVSLYWYRQALGQGPEFLTYFNYEAQQDKSGLPNDRFSAERPEGSISTLTIQRTEQRDSAMYRCASSLGWDREAFFGQGTRLTVV.

This chain uses TRBV15 with TRBJ2-2; weak D call: TRBD1 (5 bases). The germline V gene has CDR1 LNHNV and CDR2 YYDKDF (reference sequence). The CDR3 has 14 amino acids. Trimming stripped 8 bases from V and 4 bases from J, with 14 bases between. In DNA, the CDR3 is TGTGCCACCCAACAGCAGGGCAGCACCGGGGAGCTGTTTTTT. It encodes CATQQQGSTGELFF.

This clonotype was recorded at least ten times. The CDR3 sequence is CATSRSDTNEQFF. In DNA, the CDR3 is TGTGCCACCAGCAGATCGGACACCAATGAGCAGTTCTTC. The V and J genes are TRBV15 and TRBJ2-1, with D possibly matching TRBD1 (5 bases). Germline V gene lookup returns CDR1 LNHNV and CDR2 YYDKDF (reference sequence). This CDR3 has 13 amino acids. Trimming took 2 bases from V and 6 from J, leaving 8 bases between them.

The chain links TRBV7-2 to TRBJ2-1; possibly TRBD2 for D (5 bases). The germline CDR1 and CDR2 sequences are SGHTA and FQGNSA. The CDR3 is 14 residues long. With 4 bases removed from V and 4 bases from J, the gap between germline ends came to 11 bases. The CDR3 is CASSSAAGYNEQFF. The CDR3 bases are TGTGCCAGCAGCTCAGCGGCCGGTTACAATGAGCAGTTCTTC.

The chain is built from TRBV20-1 and TRBJ2-5; unclear D gene. There are 14 residues in the CDR3. The germline V and J ends were trimmed by 0 bases and 1 base, with 9 bases remaining between them. Germline CDR1 and CDR2: DFQATT and SNEGSKA (reference sequence). DNA of the CDR3: TGCAGTGCTAGAGATCGACGGTTCCAAGAGACCCAGTACTTC. Its translation is CSARDRRFQETQYF.

This clonotype showed up just a few times. The chain links TRBV4-2 to TRBJ1-3, with TRBD1 identical over 7 bases. Germline loops: CDR1 LGHNA, CDR2 YNFKEQ. CDR3 length equals 16 residues. With 1 base clipped from V and 4 bases from J, the junction kept 7 bases outside the gene matches. The CDR3 sequence: CASSQGPTGAGNTIYF. The CDR3 DNA is TGTGCCAGCAGCCAAGGGCCCACAGGGGCAGGAAACACCATATATTTT.

This CDR3 is CASSQTLLLNSPLHF. In DNA form, the CDR3 reads TGTGCCAGCAGCCAAACGTTACTACTTAATTCACCCCTCCACTTT. This chain uses TRBV3-1 with TRBJ1-6, with D unresolved. Germline V lookup: CDR1 LGHDT, CDR2 YNNKEL (reference sequence). CDR3 length: 15 amino acids. The V end lost 2 bases, the J end lost 6 bases, and 11 bases lay between the germline ends.

V and J are TRBV6-6 and TRBJ2-2; a possible D gene is TRBD2 (5 bases). The CDR3 sequence is 14 residues long. Per the germline V gene, CDR1 is MNHNY and CDR2 is SVGAGI (reference sequence). V lost 10 bases to trimming and J lost 1 base, with 13 bases between them. The CDR3 DNA is TGTGCCACGGGATCAAATAGGAACACCGGGGAGCTGTTTTTT. It yields the protein CATGSNRNTGELFF.

The gene calls are TRBV5-5 and TRBJ1-6, with D possibly matching TRBD1 (5 bases). V gave up 4 bases and J gave up 10 bases, with 21 bases separating them. The V gene's germline CDR1 is SGHKS and CDR2 YYEKEE (reference sequence). CDR3 length: 16 residues. CDR3 bases: TGTGCCAGCAGCAACTTGCCGGGGACCGGCGGATCACCCCTCCACTTT. This translates into CASSNLPGTGGSPLHF.

This clonotype was picked up a small number of times. The V call is TRBV5-1, the J call TRBJ1-1; weak D call: TRBD1 (6 bases). Trimming took 5 bases from V and 5 from J, leaving 10 bases between them. The germline V gene encodes CDR1 SGHRS and CDR2 YFSETQ. This CDR3 is 12 amino acids long. The CDR3 loop reads CASRPDRTEAFF. Written as DNA, the CDR3 is TGCGCCAGCAGGCCTGACAGGACTGAAGCTTTCTTT.

In its sample, this clonotype was seen many times. The genes are TRBV5-1 and TRBJ2-1; 9 positions match TRBD1. Looked up from germline, CDR1 is SGHRS and CDR2 is YFSETQ. The CDR3 totals 16 residues. The trim removed 3 bases at V and 8 bases at J, leaving 12 bases unmatched. This chain's CDR3 is CASSSPRTGVSDEQFF. The CDR3 DNA reads TGCGCCAGCAGCTCTCCCCGGACAGGGGTTAGCGATGAGCAGTTCTTC.

This clonotype was found a few times. The chain is built from TRBV5-1 and TRBJ2-7; 10 nucleotides align to TRBD2. V trimming: 0 bases; J trimming: 4 bases; junction bases outside the gene matches: 10. CDR3 size: 17 residues. Germline loops: CDR1 SGHRS, CDR2 YFSETQ. The CDR3 loop is CASSLDGSGRNSYEQYF. The CDR3 DNA reads as TGCGCCAGCAGCTTGGATGGTAGCGGGAGGAACTCTTACGAGCAGTACTTC.

The chain uses TRBV6-5 and TRBJ2-5; 8 nucleotides match TRBD2. V gave up 3 bases and J gave up 3 bases; unmatched junction bases: 6. Germline assignment: CDR1 MNHEY and CDR2 SVGAGI. The length of the CDR3 is 15 residues. DNA for the CDR3: TGTGCCAGCAGTTATGGGGGGACTAGTGAAGAGACCCAGTACTTC. It is translated as CASSYGGTSEETQYF.

Only a few counts were recorded for this clonotype. CDR3 DNA: TGTGCCAGCAGGGAGGGAGGGTTTGGAAACACCATATATTTT. Protein: CASREGGFGNTIYF. The J gene is TRBJ1-3, the V gene TRBV12-3 or TRBV12-4; the D is unclear. The CDR3 loop spans 14 amino acids. V was cut by 6 bases and J by 3 bases, with 12 bases left in between.

This clonotype was seen many times. The chain employs TRBV25-1 and TRBJ2-1; 8 nucleotides line up with TRBD2. Looked up from germline, CDR1 is MGHDK and CDR2 is SYGVNS. V lost 4 bases, J lost 6 bases, and 8 bases stayed unmatched. The CDR3 consists of 15 residues. CDR3 coding DNA: TGTGCCAGCAGTGCTCGGGACGGGAGGGCCAATGAGCAGTTCTTC. It specifies CASSARDGRANEQFF.

There are a few counts of this clonotype. The CDR3 coding sequence is TGTGCCATCGGGCCTCAAGCTTTCTTT. Translating gives CAIGPQAFF. The chain carries TRBV15 and TRBJ1-1, with D hard to call. V gave up 10 bases and J gave up 9 bases, with 9 bases separating them. The CDR3 runs 9 residues. CDR1 LNHNV and CDR2 YYDKDF come from the germline V gene (reference sequence).

The table lists this clonotype with many counts. The chain has TRBV4-1 and TRBJ2-3, with D tentatively TRBD2 (6 bases). In germline, CDR1 is MGHRA, CDR2 YSYEKL. Trimming left V 3 bases short and J 6 bases short, with 25 bases between. This CDR3 region has 18 residues. CDR3 residues: CASSQLEGRDGVADTQYF. CDR3 sequence (DNA): TGCGCCAGCAGCCAGCTAGAGGGGCGGGACGGAGTTGCGGATACGCAGTATTTT.

This CDR3 is CASKGQVTMSSYNEQFF. In nucleotides, the CDR3 is TGTGCCAGCAAGGGGCAAGTTACGATGAGCTCCTACAATGAGCAGTTCTTC. The chain employs TRBV27 and TRBJ2-1; D is perhaps TRBD1 (5 bases). Germline V gene sequence: CDR1 MNHEY, CDR2 SMNVEV (reference sequence). The CDR3 is made up of 17 amino acids. V gave up 7 bases and J gave up 0 bases, with 19 bases separating them.

This clonotype was observed a handful of times. This sequence joins TRBV5-6 and TRBJ2-4; TRBD1 or TRBD2 may be the D gene (5 bases each). The CDR3 consists of 16 residues. The V gene lost 0 bases and the J gene lost 4 bases, with 14 bases spanning the gap. CDR1 and CDR2 from the germline V gene are SGHDT and YYEEEE. The DNA for the CDR3 is TGTGCCAGCAGCTTGGAACTACAGAGGGGAAAAAACATTCAGTACTTC. It encodes CASSLELQRGKNIQYF.

There are many counts of this clonotype. The gene calls are TRBV12-3 or TRBV12-4 and TRBJ2-5; D call uncertain. V dropped 2 bases and J dropped 4 bases, with 8 bases sitting between them. The CDR3 extends over 13 amino acids. CDR3 sequence: CASSLNYLETQYF. The CDR3 bases are TGTGCCAGCAGTTTAAACTACTTAGAGACCCAGTACTTC.

The V and J genes are TRBV12-3 or TRBV12-4 and TRBJ2-1, with D hard to call. With 2 bases removed from V and 10 bases from J, the gap between germline ends came to 6 bases. The CDR3 has 11 amino acids. The CDR3 nucleotides are TGTGCCAGCAGTTTATCCTGGGAGCAGTTCTTC. Amino acids: CASSLSWEQFF.